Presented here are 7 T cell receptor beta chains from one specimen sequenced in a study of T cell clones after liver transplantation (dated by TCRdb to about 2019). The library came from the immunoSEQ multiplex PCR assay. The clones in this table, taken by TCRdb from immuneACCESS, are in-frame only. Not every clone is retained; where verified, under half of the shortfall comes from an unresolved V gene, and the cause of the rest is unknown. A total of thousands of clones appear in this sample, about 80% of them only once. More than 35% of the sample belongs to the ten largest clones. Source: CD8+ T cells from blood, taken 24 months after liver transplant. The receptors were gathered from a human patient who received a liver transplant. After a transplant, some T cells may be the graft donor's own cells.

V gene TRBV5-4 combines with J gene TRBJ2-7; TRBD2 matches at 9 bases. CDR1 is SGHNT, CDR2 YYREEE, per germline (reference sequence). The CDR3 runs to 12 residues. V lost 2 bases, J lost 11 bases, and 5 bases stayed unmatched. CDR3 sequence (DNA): TGTGCCAGCAGCTTAGTAGCGGGAGACGAGTACTTC. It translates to CASSLVAGDEYF. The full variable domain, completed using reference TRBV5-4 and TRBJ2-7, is ETGVTQSPTHLIKTRGQQVTLRCSSQSGHNTVSWYQQALGQGPQFIFQYYREEENGRGNFPPRFSGLQFPNYSSELNVNALELDDSALYLCASSLVAGDEYFGPGTRLTVT.

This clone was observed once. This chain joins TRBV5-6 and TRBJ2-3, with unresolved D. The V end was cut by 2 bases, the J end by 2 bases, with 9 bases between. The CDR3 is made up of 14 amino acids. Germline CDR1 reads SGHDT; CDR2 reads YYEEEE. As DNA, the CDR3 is TGTGCCAGCAGCTTTTTTACTATCACAGATACGCAGTATTTT. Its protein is CASSFFTITDTQYF.

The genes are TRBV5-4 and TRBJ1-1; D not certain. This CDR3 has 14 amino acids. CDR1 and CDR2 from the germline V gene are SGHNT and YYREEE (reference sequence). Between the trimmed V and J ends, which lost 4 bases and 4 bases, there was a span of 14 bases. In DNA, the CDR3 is TGTGCCAGCAGCATTGTCGGGGATCGCACTGAAGCTTTCTTT. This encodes CASSIVGDRTEAFF.

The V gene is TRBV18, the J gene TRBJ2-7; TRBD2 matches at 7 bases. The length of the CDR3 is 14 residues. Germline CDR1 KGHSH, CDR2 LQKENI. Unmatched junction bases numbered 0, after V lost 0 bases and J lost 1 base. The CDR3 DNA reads TGTGCCAGCTCACCACCGGGAGGGTCCTACGAGCAGTACTTC. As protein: CASSPPGGSYEQYF. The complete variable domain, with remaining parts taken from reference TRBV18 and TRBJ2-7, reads NAGVMQNPRHLVRRRGQEARLRCSPMKGHSHVYWYRQLPEEGLKFMVYLQKENIIDESGMPKERFSAEFPKEGPSILRIQQVVRGDSAAYFCASSPPGGSYEQYFGPGTRLTVT.

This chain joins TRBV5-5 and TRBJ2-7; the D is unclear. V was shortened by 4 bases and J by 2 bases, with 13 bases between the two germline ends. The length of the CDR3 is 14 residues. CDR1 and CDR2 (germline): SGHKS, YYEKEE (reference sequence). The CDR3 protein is CASSPGNGPYEQYF. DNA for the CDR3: TGTGCCAGCAGCCCTGGGAACGGTCCCTACGAGCAGTACTTC.

In DNA form, the CDR3 reads TGTGCCAGCAGTTTAGCCGGATCCTACGGGGAGACCCAGTACTTC. The encoded protein is CASSLAGSYGETQYF. The chain has TRBV27 and TRBJ2-5; no definite D call. V dropped 2 bases and J dropped 5 bases, with 15 bases sitting between them. Germline CDR1 is MNHEY and CDR2 is SMNVEV (reference sequence). The CDR3 consists of 15 residues.

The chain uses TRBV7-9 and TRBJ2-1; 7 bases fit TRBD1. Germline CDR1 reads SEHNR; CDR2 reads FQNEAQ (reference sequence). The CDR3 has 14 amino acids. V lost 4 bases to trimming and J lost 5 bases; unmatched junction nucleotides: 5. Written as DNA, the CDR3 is TGTGCCAGCAGCTCCTGGGACAGCCACAATGAGCAGTTCTTC. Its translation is CASSSWDSHNEQFF.